The TCR beta chain under discussion was sequenced for a study of blood T cells in healthy people across ages. This clonotype was seen a handful of times. The use of a sample-barcoded 5' primer and a J-beta primer mix characterized a second PCR of roughly 7 to 11 cycles. Each CDR3 protein gets one entry after TCRdb re-called the 5' RACE reads with MiXCR. This table holds roughly 1.9 million distinct CDR3 sequences, around 42% found once. The trim removed 6 bases at V and 7 bases at J, leaving 8 bases unmatched. This CDR3 is 14 amino acids long. Germline V gene sequence: CDR1 MNHNS, CDR2 SASEGT. The TCR was taken from a human donor in good health. Sequencing input: blood. V gene TRBV6-1 combines with J gene TRBJ2-5; the match to TRBD1 covers 10 bases. The CDR3 coding sequence is TGTGCCAGCAGCCGGGACAGGGGTAGGGCGACCCAGTACTTC. Amino acids: CASSRDRGRATQYF.